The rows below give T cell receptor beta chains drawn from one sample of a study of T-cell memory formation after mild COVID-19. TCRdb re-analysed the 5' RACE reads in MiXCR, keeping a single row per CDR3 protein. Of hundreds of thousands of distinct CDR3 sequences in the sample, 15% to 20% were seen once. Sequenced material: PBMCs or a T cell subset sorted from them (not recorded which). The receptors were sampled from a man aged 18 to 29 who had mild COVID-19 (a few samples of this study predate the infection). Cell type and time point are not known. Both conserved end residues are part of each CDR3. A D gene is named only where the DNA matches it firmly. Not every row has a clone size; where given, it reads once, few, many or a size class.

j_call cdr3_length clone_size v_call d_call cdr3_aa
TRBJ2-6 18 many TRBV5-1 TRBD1 CASSFRTGDPSGANVLTF
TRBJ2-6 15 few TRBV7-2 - CASSFGGTGANVLTF
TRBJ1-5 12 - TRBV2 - CASSDPRYGQHF
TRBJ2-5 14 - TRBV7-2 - CASSPYATQETQYF
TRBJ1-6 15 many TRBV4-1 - CASSPGSSYNSPLHF
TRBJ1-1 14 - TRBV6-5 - CASSYDVRNTEAFF
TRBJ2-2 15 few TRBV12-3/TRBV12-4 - CASSLVLGHTGELFF
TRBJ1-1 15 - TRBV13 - CASSSYLDGDTEAFF
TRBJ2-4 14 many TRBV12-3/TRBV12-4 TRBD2 CASSLAREGNIQYF
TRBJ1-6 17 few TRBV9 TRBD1 CASSVDTGGMGNSPLHF
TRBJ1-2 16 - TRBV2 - CASSEAGSRTNYGYTF
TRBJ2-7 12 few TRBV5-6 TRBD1 CASSLRQGEQYF
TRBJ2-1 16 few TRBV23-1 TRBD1 CASSPVQGQGYNEQFF
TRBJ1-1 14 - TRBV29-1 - CSIAGTLTNTEAFF
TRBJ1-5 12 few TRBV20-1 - CSALLQGQPQHF
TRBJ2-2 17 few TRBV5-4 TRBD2 CASSLRRLAGNTGELFF
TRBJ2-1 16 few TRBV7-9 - CASSPTEGLLRGEQFF
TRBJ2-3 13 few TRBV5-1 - CASSLTGFETQYF
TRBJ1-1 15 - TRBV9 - CASSPRHDLNTEAFF
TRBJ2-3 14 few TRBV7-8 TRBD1 CASRPRQGGDTQYF
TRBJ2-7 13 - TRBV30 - CACYLRDIGEQYF
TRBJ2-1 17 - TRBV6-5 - CASTNPWGGVGYNEQFF
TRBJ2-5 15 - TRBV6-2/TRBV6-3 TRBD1 CASKNRDRPQETQYF
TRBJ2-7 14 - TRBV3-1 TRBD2 CASSPGTSFYEQYF
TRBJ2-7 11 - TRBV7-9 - CASSLTDEQYF
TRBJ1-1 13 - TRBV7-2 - CASSLGTVRGAFF
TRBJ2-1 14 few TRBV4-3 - CASSQGIPNNEQFF